This is a list of T cell receptor beta chains from one sample in a study of blood T cell repertoires in COVID-19. Sequencing used immunoSEQ multiplex PCR; TCRdb keeps in-frame clones, though not all of them. The table records roughly 150,000 clones, approximately 83% of them present only once. Material: PBMCs or T cells enriched from blood (not recorded which). These receptors were collected from a man between 65 and 79 years old who had been exposed to COVID-19. The CDR3 runs from the conserved cysteine through the conserved F or W. The D gene is left open where the match is weak. Clone size is shown for a subset of rows, as once, few, many or a class of expanded clone.

D gene: TRBD1; J gene: TRBJ2-1; V gene: TRBV9; clone size: NA; CDR3 DNA: TGTGCCAGCAGCGTGGGACAGGGTGCCTACAATGAGCAGTTCTTC; CDR3 protein: CASSVGQGAYNEQFF
D gene: NA; J gene: TRBJ2-5; V gene: TRBV5-6; clone size: NA; CDR3 DNA: TGTGCCAGCAGCTTCCGGGGGACAGTCCAAGAGACCCAGTACTTC; CDR3 protein: CASSFRGTVQETQYF
D gene: NA; J gene: TRBJ1-1; V gene: TRBV11-3; clone size: once; CDR3 DNA: TGTGCCAGCAGCTTGGGAGCTAACACTGAAGCTTTCTTT; CDR3 protein: CASSLGANTEAFF
D gene: TRBD1; J gene: TRBJ1-2; V gene: TRBV7-2; clone size: NA; CDR3 DNA: TGTGCCAGCAGCTCCCTTCGGCCAACAGGGGATAATGGCTACACCTTC; CDR3 protein: CASSSLRPTGDNGYTF
D gene: NA; J gene: TRBJ2-3; V gene: TRBV7-2; clone size: NA; CDR3 DNA: TGTGCCAGCAGCTTAGAGGTGACTCTTCTGTCCTCAGATACGCAGTATTTT; CDR3 protein: CASSLEVTLLSSDTQYF
D gene: TRBD1; J gene: TRBJ1-2; V gene: TRBV2; clone size: NA; CDR3 DNA: TGTGCCAGCAGCGAACTAACGACAGGGCGGGGTGGCTACACCTTC; CDR3 protein: CASSELTTGRGGYTF
D gene: TRBD1; J gene: TRBJ1-6; V gene: TRBV28; clone size: NA; CDR3 DNA: TGTGCCAGCAGTTTGGAGGGGGCGCCTAGTAATTCACCCCTCCACTTT; CDR3 protein: CASSLEGAPSNSPLHF
D gene: NA; J gene: TRBJ1-3; V gene: TRBV4-3; clone size: NA; CDR3 DNA: TGCGCCAGCAGCCAAGAAGTACAGAGCTCTGGAAACACCATATATTTT; CDR3 protein: CASSQEVQSSGNTIYF
D gene: NA; J gene: TRBJ2-1; V gene: TRBV19; clone size: NA; CDR3 DNA: TGTGCCAGTAGTATGGGCAGGGAATACGCTTCCAATGAGCAGTTCTTC; CDR3 protein: CASSMGREYASNEQFF
D gene: TRBD1; J gene: TRBJ2-7; V gene: TRBV30; clone size: NA; CDR3 DNA: TGTGCCTGGAGTTATGGCAGGGGGACCTACGAGCAGTACTTC; CDR3 protein: CAWSYGRGTYEQYF
D gene: NA; J gene: TRBJ1-1; V gene: TRBV12-5; clone size: NA; CDR3 DNA: TGTGCTAGTGGTTTGAAGGTAGCGGGTGAAGCTTTCTTT; CDR3 protein: CASGLKVAGEAFF
D gene: TRBD1; J gene: TRBJ1-2; V gene: TRBV2; clone size: NA; CDR3 DNA: TGTGCCAGCAGTAGCGGACAGGGACTTGGCTACACCTTC; CDR3 protein: CASSSGQGLGYTF
D gene: NA; J gene: TRBJ1-3; V gene: TRBV7-2; clone size: NA; CDR3 DNA: TGTGCCAGCAGCCCCTCGCCCGGGGGGTCTGGAAACACCATATATTTT; CDR3 protein: CASSPSPGGSGNTIYF
D gene: TRBD1; J gene: TRBJ1-2; V gene: TRBV2; clone size: NA; CDR3 DNA: TGTGCCAGCAGTGGAACAGGGGACTATGGCTACACCTTC; CDR3 protein: CASSGTGDYGYTF
D gene: TRBD1; J gene: TRBJ1-2; V gene: TRBV12-3/TRBV12-4; clone size: NA; CDR3 DNA: TGTGCCAGCAGTCTCGGACAGGTCACGGGCTACACCTTC; CDR3 protein: CASSLGQVTGYTF
D gene: NA; J gene: TRBJ2-7; V gene: TRBV7-9; clone size: NA; CDR3 DNA: TGTGCCAGCAGCCTGAGCTCCTACGAGCAGTACTTC; CDR3 protein: CASSLSSYEQYF
D gene: NA; J gene: TRBJ2-3; V gene: TRBV7-2; clone size: NA; CDR3 DNA: TGTGCCAGCCGCCCTGGGGGGTCACCCGGCACAGATACGCAGTATTTT; CDR3 protein: CASRPGGSPGTDTQYF
D gene: NA; J gene: TRBJ2-2; V gene: TRBV19; clone size: NA; CDR3 DNA: TGTGCCAGTACCCCCGCGGGGCGGAACACCGGGGAGCTGTTTTTT; CDR3 protein: CASTPAGRNTGELFF
D gene: TRBD1; J gene: TRBJ1-5; V gene: TRBV19; clone size: once; CDR3 DNA: TGTGCCAGTAGTATGCAGGGGGATAGGAGTCAGCCCCAGCATTTT; CDR3 protein: CASSMQGDRSQPQHF
D gene: TRBD2; J gene: TRBJ2-4; V gene: TRBV28; clone size: NA; CDR3 DNA: TGTGCCAGCAGTTCCTCGATAACTAGCGGGAGGGATAACATTCAGTACTTC; CDR3 protein: CASSSSITSGRDNIQYF
D gene: TRBD2; J gene: TRBJ2-7; V gene: TRBV27; clone size: NA; CDR3 DNA: TGTGCCAGCAGTTTACGTCAGACTAGCGCATACGAGCAGTACTTC; CDR3 protein: CASSLRQTSAYEQYF
D gene: NA; J gene: TRBJ1-1; V gene: TRBV19; clone size: NA; CDR3 DNA: TGTGCCAGTAGGGACAGCCAGAACACTGAAGCTTTCTTT; CDR3 protein: CASRDSQNTEAFF
D gene: TRBD1; J gene: TRBJ1-5; V gene: TRBV19; clone size: NA; CDR3 DNA: TGTGCCAGTAGTACGGACAGGGGTAACAATCAGCCCCAGCATTTT; CDR3 protein: CASSTDRGNNQPQHF
D gene: TRBD1; J gene: TRBJ1-1; V gene: TRBV19; clone size: NA; CDR3 DNA: TGTGCCACTAGGGACAGGGACACTGAAGCTTTCTTT; CDR3 protein: CATRDRDTEAFF
D gene: NA; J gene: TRBJ1-2; V gene: TRBV7-7; clone size: NA; CDR3 DNA: TGTGCCATCCCACCAGGGGTTCATGGCTACACCTTC; CDR3 protein: CAIPPGVHGYTF